A selection of T cell receptor beta chains follows, all from one sample in a study of OX40 agonist ivuxolimab in advanced cancers. This table comes from immunoSEQ multiplex PCR, and its TCRdb copy is limited to in-frame clones, with some not included. The data hold 23,000 or so clones, with about four fifths observed a single time. The sequences come from CD4+ or CD8+ T cells sorted from blood, collected in a trial of the OX40 agonist ivuxolimab. These receptors all stem from an adult with an advanced solid tumor such as melanoma, head and neck, liver or kidney cancer. The CDR3 runs from the conserved cysteine through the conserved F or W. The D gene is left open where the match is weak. Not all rows give a size; the values are once, few, many and, for expanded clones, a class.

size	D	V	J	CDR3	DNA
-	-	TRBV19	TRBJ1-4	CASSQTGEKLFF	TGTGCCAGTAGCCAGACAGGTGAAAAACTGTTTTTT
-	-	TRBV6-6	TRBJ1-1	CASIERWQKNTEAFF	TGTGCCAGCATCGAAAGGTGGCAGAAGAACACTGAAGCTTTCTTT
-	TRBD1	TRBV7-2	TRBJ1-1	CASSVTGGGEAFF	TGTGCCAGCAGCGTAACAGGGGGCGGTGAAGCTTTCTTT
few	-	TRBV2	TRBJ1-5	CASSETPSMNQPQHF	TGTGCCAGCAGTGAAACCCCCAGCATGAATCAGCCCCAGCATTTT
once	-	TRBV30	TRBJ1-2	CAWSVLVRNYGYTF	TGTGCCTGGAGTGTACTTGTACGGAACTATGGCTACACCTTC
few	TRBD2	TRBV9	TRBJ2-5	CASSTLGLAGGETQYF	TGTGCCAGCAGCACACTCGGGCTAGCGGGAGGGGAGACCCAGTACTTC
few	-	TRBV11-1	TRBJ1-1	CASSPTRRTEAFF	TGTGCCAGCAGCCCGACTCGGCGCACTGAAGCTTTCTTT
-	-	TRBV4-2	TRBJ1-6	CASSQGGRGSPLHF	TGTGCCAGCAGCCAAGGGGGTAGGGGTTCACCCCTCCACTTT
-	-	TRBV2	TRBJ2-7	CASSELYEQYF	TGTGCCAGCAGTGAACTTTACGAGCAGTACTTC
-	-	TRBV7-3	TRBJ2-7	CASSFGSSYEQYF	TGTGCCAGCAGCTTCGGGAGCTCCTACGAGCAGTACTTC
-	TRBD2	TRBV19	TRBJ2-1	CASRAGLAGGPTRQFF	TGTGCCAGTAGGGCGGGACTAGCGGGGGGGCCTACGCGGCAGTTCTTC
few	-	TRBV7-2	TRBJ2-7	CASSQGLRSYEQYF	TGTGCCAGCAGCCAGGGACTCCGCTCCTACGAGCAGTACTTC
-	-	TRBV18	TRBJ2-1	CASSMTGSYNEQFF	TGTGCCAGCTCTATGACAGGCTCCTACAATGAGCAGTTCTTC
-	-	TRBV5-6	TRBJ2-1	CASSLGQLGQFF	TGTGCCAGCAGCTTGGGACAGCTTGGCCAGTTCTTC
few	-	TRBV28	TRBJ1-2	CASGPLTIVNYGYTF	TGTGCCAGCGGACCGCTAACGATTGTTAACTATGGCTACACCTTC
-	-	TRBV6-6	TRBJ1-1	CASSYLGPEAFF	TGTGCCAGCAGTTACTTAGGCCCGGAAGCTTTCTTT
-	-	TRBV30	TRBJ2-3	CAWSTGRRDTQYF	TGTGCCTGGAGCACCGGTCGGAGGGATACGCAGTATTTT
-	TRBD1	TRBV6-6	TRBJ2-7	CASSYKGGQGDYEQYF	TGTGCCAGCAGTTACAAGGGTGGACAGGGGGACTACGAGCAGTACTTC
-	-	TRBV6-1	TRBJ2-6	CASRKQGSGANVLTF	TGTGCCAGCAGGAAACAGGGTTCCGGGGCCAACGTCCTGACTTTC
-	TRBD1	TRBV2	TRBJ1-5	CASTGPGQHSNQPQHF	TGTGCCAGCACCGGCCCGGGACAGCATAGCAATCAGCCCCAGCATTTT
-	TRBD1	TRBV5-8	TRBJ1-1	CASSLGGTVNTEAFF	TGTGCCAGCAGCTTGGGGGGGACAGTGAACACTGAAGCTTTCTTT
-	TRBD1	TRBV19	TRBJ2-3	CASSKGTGDFTDTQYF	TGTGCCAGTAGTAAAGGGACAGGGGATTTCACAGATACGCAGTATTTT
-	-	TRBV7-8	TRBJ1-1	CASSLGGFNTEAFF	TGTGCCAGCAGCTTAGGGGGGTTTAACACTGAAGCTTTCTTT
-	-	TRBV7-2	TRBJ2-3	CASSARDFTDTQYF	TGTGCCAGCAGCGCCCGGGACTTCACAGATACGCAGTATTTT
-	-	TRBV28	TRBJ2-7	CASSYLSYEQYF	TGTGCCAGCAGTTACCTCTCCTACGAGCAGTACTTC
-	-	TRBV5-5	TRBJ1-1	CASSLDPNTEAFF	TGTGCCAGCAGCTTGGATCCGAACACTGAAGCTTTCTTT